The sequence of this T cell receptor beta chain was determined in a study of cytomegalovirus exposure and HLA in healthy donors. Points on this clone: Its target is not known.

Germline CDR1 KGHSH, CDR2 LQKENI. V shed 9 bases, J shed 0 bases, and the junction held 16 bases outside the gene matches. CDR3 length: 17 residues. The PCR ran on 60 Vbeta and 13 Jbeta primers. Profiling relied on immunoSEQ multiplex PCR, and the TCRdb table lists in-frame clones only, not all of them. The sample has 100,000 or so clones, more than 60% seen once; the top ten hold roughly 8.6%. Findings and limits, study-wide: Association of a missense DCLRE1C variant with TCR beta V- and J-gene trimming was reported in a later analysis. Cytomegalovirus association was assigned to approximately 160 TCR beta chains. Sequencing likely caused a cluster of highly shared sequence variants.

V and J are TRBV18 and TRBJ2-7; 8 bases fit TRBD1. This clonotype originated in a woman aged 40 to 50 in good health and CMV-seropositive. Sequencing was performed on PBMCs. The CDR3 is CASNTGQGAPSSYEQYF. The CDR3 nucleotides are TGTGCCAGTAACACCGGGCAGGGGGCGCCTTCCTCCTACGAGCAGTACTTC.